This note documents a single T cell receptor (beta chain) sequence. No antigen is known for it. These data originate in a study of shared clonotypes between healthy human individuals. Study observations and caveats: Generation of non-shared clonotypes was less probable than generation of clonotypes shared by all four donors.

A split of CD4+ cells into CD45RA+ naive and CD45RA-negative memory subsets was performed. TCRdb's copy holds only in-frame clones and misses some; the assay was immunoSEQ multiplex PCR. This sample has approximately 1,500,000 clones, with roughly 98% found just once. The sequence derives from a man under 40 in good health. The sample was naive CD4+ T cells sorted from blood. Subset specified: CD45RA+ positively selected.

The CDR3: CASSLIVSGVRETQYF. CDR3 DNA: TGTGCCAGCAGCTTAATCGTGTCAGGCGTTCGGGAGACCCAGTACTTC. The chain carries TRBV7-2 and TRBJ2-5; D ambiguous. CDR1 and CDR2 from the germline V gene are SGHTA and FQGNSA. The CDR3 runs 16 residues. The V and J ends lost 2 bases and 5 bases respectively, with 18 bases between them.